Presented here are 3 T cell receptor beta chains from one specimen sequenced in a study of blood T cell repertoires in COVID-19. The protocol was immunoSEQ multiplex PCR, while the TCRdb copy is restricted to in-frame clones and leaves out a portion. In the table there are some 200,000 clones, 65% to 90% of which are singletons. What was sequenced was peripheral blood. Receptors originate from a human donor in a cohort sampled during active COVID-19.

CDR3 region: CASSLLDRGPDTQYF. In nucleotides, the CDR3 is TGCGCCAGCAGCTTGCTGGACAGGGGCCCAGATACGCAGTATTTT. V is TRBV5-1 and J is TRBJ2-3; TRBD1 agrees at 9 bases. After removal of 1 base from V and 4 bases from J, the junction contained 4 bases not matched to a gene. This CDR3 spans 15 amino acids. Germline CDR1 is SGHRS and CDR2 is YFSETQ.

The chain uses TRBV18 and TRBJ2-7; a possible D gene is TRBD2 (5 bases). Deletions cut 2 bases from V and 2 bases from J, with 13 bases between. The CDR3 sequence is 15 residues long. The V gene's germline CDR1 is KGHSH and CDR2 LQKENI. The CDR3 DNA reads as TGTGCCAGCTCACCAGAGCGGAAGGGCCCCTACGAGCAGTACTTC. This codes for CASSPERKGPYEQYF.

V is TRBV20-1 and J is TRBJ2-5, with 7 bases identical to TRBD1. Germline assignment: CDR1 DFQATT and CDR2 SNEGSKA (reference sequence). This CDR3 is 11 amino acids long. V was clipped by 6 bases and J by 6 bases; unmatched bases: 4. The chain's CDR3 is CSARGGKTQYF. CDR3 DNA sequence: TGCAGTGCGCGAGGGGGCAAGACCCAGTACTTC.